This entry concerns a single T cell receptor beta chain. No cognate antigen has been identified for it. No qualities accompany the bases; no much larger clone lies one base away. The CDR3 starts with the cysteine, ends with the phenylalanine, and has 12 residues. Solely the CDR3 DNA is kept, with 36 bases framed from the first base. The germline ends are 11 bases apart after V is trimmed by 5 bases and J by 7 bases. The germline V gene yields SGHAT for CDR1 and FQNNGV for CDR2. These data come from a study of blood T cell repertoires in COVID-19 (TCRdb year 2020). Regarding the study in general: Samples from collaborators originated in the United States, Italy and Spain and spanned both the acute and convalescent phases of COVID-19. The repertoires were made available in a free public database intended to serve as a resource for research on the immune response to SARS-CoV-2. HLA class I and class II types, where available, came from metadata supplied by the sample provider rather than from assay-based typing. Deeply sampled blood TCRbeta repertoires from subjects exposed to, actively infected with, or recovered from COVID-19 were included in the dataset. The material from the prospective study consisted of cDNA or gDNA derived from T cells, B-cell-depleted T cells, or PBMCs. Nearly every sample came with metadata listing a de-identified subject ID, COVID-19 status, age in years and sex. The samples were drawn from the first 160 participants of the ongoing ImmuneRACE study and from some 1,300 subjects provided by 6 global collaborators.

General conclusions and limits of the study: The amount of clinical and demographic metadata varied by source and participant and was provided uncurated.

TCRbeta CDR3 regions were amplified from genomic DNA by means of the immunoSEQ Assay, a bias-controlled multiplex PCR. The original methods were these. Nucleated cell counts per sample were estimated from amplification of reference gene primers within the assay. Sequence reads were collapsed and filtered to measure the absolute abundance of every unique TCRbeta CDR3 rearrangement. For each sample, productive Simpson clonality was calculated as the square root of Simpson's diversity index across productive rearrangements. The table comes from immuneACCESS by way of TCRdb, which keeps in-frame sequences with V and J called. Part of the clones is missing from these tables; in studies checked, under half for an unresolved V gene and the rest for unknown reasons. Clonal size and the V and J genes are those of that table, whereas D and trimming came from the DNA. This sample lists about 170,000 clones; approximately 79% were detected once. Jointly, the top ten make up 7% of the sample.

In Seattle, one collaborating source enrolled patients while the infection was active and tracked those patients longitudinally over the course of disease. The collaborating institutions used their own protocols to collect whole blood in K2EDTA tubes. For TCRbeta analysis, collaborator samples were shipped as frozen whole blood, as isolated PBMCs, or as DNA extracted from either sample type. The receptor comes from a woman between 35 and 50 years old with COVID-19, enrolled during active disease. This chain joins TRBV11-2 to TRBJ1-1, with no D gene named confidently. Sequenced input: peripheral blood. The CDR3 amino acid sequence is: CASSPNSYEAFF. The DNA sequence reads TGTGCCAGCAGCCCTAACAGTTATGAAGCTTTCTTT.